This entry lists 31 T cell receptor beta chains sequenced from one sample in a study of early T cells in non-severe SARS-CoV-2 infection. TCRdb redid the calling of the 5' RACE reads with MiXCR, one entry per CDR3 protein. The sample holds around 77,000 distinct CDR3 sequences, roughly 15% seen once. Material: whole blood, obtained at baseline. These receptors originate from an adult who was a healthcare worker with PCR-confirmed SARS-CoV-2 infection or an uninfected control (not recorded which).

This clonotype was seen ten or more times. The CDR3 region is CASSFAGTSGTNEQFF. DNA of the CDR3: TGTGCCAGCAGCTTCGCCGGGACTAGCGGGACTAATGAGCAGTTCTTC. The chain couples TRBV7-6 to TRBJ2-1, with 13 nucleotides matching TRBD2. With 3 bases clipped from V and 7 bases from J, the junction kept 6 bases outside the gene matches. This CDR3 is 16 amino acids long. CDR1 and CDR2 from the germline V gene are SGHVS and FNYEAQ.

The DNA for the CDR3 is TGCGCCAGCAGCTCAGGACAGGGGGTCGCTGAAGCTTTCTTT. Translating gives CASSSGQGVAEAFF. The V call is TRBV5-1, the J call TRBJ1-1; 10 positions agree with TRBD1. From germline, CDR1 is SGHRS and CDR2 YFSETQ. The CDR3 length is 14 residues. Trimming at V came to 3 bases and at J to 6 bases, leaving 5 bases not matched to a gene.

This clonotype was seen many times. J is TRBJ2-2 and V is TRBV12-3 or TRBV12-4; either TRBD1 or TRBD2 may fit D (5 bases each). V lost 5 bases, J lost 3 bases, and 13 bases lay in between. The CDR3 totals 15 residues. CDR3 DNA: TGTGCCAGCAGTACCCCGGGACCCCACACCGGGGAGCTGTTTTTT. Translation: CASSTPGPHTGELFF.

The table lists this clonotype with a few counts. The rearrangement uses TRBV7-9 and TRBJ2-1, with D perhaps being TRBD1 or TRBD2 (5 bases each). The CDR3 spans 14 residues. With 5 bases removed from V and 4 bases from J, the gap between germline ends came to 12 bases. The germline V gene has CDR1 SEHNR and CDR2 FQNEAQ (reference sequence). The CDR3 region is CASSLGTLYNEQFF. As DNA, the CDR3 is TGTGCCAGCAGCCTCGGGACCCTATACAATGAGCAGTTCTTC.

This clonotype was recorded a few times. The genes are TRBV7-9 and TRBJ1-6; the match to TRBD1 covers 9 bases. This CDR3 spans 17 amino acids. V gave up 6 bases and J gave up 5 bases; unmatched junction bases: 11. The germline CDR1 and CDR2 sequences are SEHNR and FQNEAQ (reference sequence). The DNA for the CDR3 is TGTGCCAGCAGGGGGCCGGGACAGGGATTGAATAATTCACCCCTCCACTTT. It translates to CASRGPGQGLNNSPLHF.

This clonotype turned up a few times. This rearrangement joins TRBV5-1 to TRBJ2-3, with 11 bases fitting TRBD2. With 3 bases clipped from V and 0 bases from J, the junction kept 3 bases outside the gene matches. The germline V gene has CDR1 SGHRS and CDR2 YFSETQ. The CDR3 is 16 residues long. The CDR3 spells CASSSGTSGSTDTQYF. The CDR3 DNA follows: TGCGCCAGCAGCTCTGGGACTAGCGGTAGCACAGATACGCAGTATTTT.

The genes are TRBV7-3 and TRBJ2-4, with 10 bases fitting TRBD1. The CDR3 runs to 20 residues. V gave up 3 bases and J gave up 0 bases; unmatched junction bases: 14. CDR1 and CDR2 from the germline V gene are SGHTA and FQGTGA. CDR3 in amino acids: CASSFPPGQGKEIAKNIQYF. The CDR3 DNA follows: TGTGCCAGCAGCTTCCCACCGGGACAGGGGAAGGAAATAGCCAAAAACATTCAGTACTTC.

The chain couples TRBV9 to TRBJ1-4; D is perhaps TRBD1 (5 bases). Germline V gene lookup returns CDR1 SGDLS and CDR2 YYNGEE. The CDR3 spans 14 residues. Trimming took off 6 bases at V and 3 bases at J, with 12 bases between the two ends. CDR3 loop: CASNSGRPNEKLFF. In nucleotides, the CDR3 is TGTGCCAGCAACTCAGGGCGGCCTAATGAAAAACTGTTTTTT.

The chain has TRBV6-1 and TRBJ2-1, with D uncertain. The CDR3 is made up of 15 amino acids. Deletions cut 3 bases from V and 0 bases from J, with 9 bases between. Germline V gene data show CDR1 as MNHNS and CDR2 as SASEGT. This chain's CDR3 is CASSEGLFSYNEQFF. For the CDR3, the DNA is TGTGCCAGCAGTGAGGGTCTGTTCTCCTACAATGAGCAGTTCTTC.

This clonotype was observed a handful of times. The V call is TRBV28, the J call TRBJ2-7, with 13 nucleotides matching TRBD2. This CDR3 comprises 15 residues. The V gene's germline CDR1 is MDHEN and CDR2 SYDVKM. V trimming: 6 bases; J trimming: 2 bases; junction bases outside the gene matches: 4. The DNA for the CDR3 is TGTGCCAGCAGCCCGGGACTAGCGGGAACCTACGAGCAGTACTTC. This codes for CASSPGLAGTYEQYF.

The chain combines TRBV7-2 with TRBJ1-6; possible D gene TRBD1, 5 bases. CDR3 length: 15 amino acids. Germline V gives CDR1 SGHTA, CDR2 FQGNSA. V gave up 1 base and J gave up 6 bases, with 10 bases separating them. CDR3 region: CASSLGTRSNSPLHF. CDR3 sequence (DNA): TGTGCCAGCAGCTTAGGGACAAGATCTAATTCACCCCTCCACTTT.

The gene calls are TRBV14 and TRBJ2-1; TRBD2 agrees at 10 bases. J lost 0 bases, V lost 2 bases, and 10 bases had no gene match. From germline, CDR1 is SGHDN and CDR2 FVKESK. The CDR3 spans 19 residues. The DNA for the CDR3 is TGTGCCAGCAGCCAAAGACGCCTAGCGGGAGTGAACTCCTACAATGAGCAGTTCTTC. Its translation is CASSQRRLAGVNSYNEQFF.

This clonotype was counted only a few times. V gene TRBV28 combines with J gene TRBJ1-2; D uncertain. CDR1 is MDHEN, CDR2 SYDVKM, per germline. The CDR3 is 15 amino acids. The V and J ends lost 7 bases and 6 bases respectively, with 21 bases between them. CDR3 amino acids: CASTHGGAGRDGYTF. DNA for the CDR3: TGTGCCAGCACCCATGGCGGCGCGGGGAGGGATGGCTACACCTTC.

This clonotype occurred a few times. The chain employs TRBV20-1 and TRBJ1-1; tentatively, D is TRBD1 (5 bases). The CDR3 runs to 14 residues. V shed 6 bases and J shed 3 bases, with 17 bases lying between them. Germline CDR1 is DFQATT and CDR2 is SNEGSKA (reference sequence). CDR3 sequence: CSAPTPLGDTEAFF. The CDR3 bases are TGCAGTGCCCCGACACCCCTGGGGGACACTGAAGCTTTCTTT.

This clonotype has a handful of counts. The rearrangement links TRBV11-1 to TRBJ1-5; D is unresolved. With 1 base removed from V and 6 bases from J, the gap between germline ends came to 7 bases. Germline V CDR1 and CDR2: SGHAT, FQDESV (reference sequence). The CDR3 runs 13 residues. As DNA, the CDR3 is TGTGCCAGCAGCTTAGACCCCTTTCAGCCCCAGCATTTT. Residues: CASSLDPFQPQHF.

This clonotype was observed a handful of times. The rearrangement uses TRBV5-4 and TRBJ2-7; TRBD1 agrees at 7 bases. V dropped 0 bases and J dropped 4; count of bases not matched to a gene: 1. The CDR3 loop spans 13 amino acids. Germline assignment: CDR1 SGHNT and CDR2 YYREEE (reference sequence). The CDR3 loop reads CASSLATGYEQYF. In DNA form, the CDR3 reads TGTGCCAGCAGCTTGGCGACAGGGTACGAGCAGTACTTC.

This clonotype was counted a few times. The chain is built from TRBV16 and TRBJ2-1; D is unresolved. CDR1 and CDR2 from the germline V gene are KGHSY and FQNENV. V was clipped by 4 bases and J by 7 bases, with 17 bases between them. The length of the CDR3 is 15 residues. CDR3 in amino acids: CASSPGRLPTNEQFF. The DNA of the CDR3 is TGTGCCAGCAGCCCTGGACGGCTTCCTACAAATGAGCAGTTCTTC.

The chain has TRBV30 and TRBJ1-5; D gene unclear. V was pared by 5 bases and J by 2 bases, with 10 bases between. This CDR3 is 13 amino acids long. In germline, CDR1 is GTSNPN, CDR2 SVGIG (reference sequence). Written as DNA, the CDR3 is TGTGCCTGGGGTCTTGAGGGCAATCAGCCCCAGCATTTT. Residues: CAWGLEGNQPQHF.

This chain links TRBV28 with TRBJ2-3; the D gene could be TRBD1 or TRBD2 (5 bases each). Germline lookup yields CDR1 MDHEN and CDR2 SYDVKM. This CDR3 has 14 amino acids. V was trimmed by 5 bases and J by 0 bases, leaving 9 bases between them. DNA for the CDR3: TGTGCCAGCAGTGGGGGAGTAAGCACAGATACGCAGTATTTT. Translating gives CASSGGVSTDTQYF. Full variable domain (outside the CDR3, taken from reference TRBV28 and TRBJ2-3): DVKVTQSSRYLVKRTGEKVFLECVQDMDHENMFWYRQDPGLGLRLIYFSYDVKMKEKGDIPEGYSVSREKKERFSLILESASTNQTSMYLCASSGGVSTDTQYFGPGTRLTVL.

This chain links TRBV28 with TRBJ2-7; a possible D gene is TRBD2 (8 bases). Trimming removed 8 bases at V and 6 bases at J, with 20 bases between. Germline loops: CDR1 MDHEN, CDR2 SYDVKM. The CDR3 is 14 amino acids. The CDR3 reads CASSGGTATPEQYF. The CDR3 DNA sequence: TGTGCCAGCTCGGGAGGGACAGCGACCCCCGAGCAGTACTTC.

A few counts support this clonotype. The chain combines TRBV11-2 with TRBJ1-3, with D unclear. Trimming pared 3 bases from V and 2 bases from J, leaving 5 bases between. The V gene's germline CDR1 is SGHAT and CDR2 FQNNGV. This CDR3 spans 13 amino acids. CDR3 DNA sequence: TGTGCCAGCAGCTTTGTTACTGGAAACACCATATATTTT. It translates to CASSFVTGNTIYF.

The CDR3 coding sequence is TGTGCCAGCAGTCGTAGTGAGGGGCTTAACACCGGGGAGCTGTTTTTT. Amino acids: CASSRSEGLNTGELFF. The chain employs TRBV12-3 or TRBV12-4 and TRBJ2-2; perhaps D is TRBD1 or TRBD2 (5 bases each). V was trimmed by 5 bases and J by 2 bases, leaving 15 bases between them. The length of the CDR3 is 16 residues.

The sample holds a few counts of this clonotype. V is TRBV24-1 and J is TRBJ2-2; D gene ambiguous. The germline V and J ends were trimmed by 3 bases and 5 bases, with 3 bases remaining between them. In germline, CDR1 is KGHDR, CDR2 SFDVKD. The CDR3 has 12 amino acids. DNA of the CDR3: TGTGCCACCAGTGATCTGACCGGGGAGCTGTTTTTT. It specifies CATSDLTGELFF.

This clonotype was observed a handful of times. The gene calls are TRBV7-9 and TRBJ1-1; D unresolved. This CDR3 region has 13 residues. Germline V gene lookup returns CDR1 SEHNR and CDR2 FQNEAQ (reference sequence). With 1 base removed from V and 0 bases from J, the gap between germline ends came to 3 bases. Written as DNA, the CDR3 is TGTGCCAGCAGCTTAGACGTGAACACTGAAGCTTTCTTT. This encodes CASSLDVNTEAFF.

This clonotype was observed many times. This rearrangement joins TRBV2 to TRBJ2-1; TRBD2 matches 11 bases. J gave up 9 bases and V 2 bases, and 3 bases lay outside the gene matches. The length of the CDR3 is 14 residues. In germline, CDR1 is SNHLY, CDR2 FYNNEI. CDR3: CASSETSGSIEQFF. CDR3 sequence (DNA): TGTGCCAGCAGTGAAACTAGCGGGAGTATTGAGCAGTTCTTC.

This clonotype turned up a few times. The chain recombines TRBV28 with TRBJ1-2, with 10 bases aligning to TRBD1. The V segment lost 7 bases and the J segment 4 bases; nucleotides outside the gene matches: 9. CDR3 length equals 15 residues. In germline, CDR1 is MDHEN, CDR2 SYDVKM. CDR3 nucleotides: TGTGCCAGCAAGACAGGGGGCTTAAGGAGCTATGGCTACACCTTC. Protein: CASKTGGLRSYGYTF.

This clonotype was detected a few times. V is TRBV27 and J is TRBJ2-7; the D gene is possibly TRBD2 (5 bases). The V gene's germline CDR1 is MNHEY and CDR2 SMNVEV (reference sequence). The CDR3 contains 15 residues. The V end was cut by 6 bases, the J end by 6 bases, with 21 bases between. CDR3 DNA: TGTGCCAGCAGCCCCTGGGTAGGAGAGGCGGGCGAGCAGTACTTC. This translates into CASSPWVGEAGEQYF.

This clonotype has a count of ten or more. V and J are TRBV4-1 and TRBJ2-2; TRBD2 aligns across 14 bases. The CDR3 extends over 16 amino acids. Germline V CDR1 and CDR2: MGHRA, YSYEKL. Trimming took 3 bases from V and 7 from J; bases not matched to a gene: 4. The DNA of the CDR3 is TGCGCCAGCAGCCAGGGACTAGCGGGAGACGTCGGGGAGCTGTTTTTT. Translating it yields CASSQGLAGDVGELFF.

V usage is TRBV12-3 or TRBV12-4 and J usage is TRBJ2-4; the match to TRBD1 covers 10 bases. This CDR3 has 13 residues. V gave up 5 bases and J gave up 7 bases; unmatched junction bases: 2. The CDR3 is CASSQTGGNIQYF. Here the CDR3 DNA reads TGTGCCAGCAGTCAGACAGGGGGCAACATTCAGTACTTC.

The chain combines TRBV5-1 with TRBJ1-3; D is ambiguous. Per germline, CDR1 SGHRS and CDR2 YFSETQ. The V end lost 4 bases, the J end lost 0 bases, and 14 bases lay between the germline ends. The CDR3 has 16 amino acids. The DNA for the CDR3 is TGCGCCAGCAGCCATCAGGCAGCCGCCTCTGGAAACACCATATATTTT. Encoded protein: CASSHQAAASGNTIYF.

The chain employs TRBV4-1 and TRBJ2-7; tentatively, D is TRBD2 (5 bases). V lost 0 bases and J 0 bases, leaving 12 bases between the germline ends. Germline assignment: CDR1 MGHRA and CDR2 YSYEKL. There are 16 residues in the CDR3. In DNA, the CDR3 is TGCGCCAGCAGCCAAGATCCAGCGGCCCCCTCCTACGAGCAGTACTTC. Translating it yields CASSQDPAAPSYEQYF.